Listed below are T cell receptor beta chains from one sample, sequenced in a study of T-cell memory formation after mild COVID-19. MiXCR, applied by TCRdb to the 5' RACE reads, yields one record per CDR3 protein. Of 170,000 or so distinct CDR3 sequences in the sample, about 21% were seen once. The sample consisted of PBMCs or a T cell subset sorted from them (not recorded which). The receptors shown here come from an adult woman who had mild COVID-19 (a few samples of this study predate the infection). Cell type and time point are not known. Both conserved end residues are part of each CDR3. A D gene is named only where the DNA matches it firmly. The size of a clone is reported for some rows only, either as once, few or many, or as a class for expanded clones.

clone_size	d_call	v_call	cdr3_length	j_call	cdr3_aa	cdr3_nt
many	-	TRBV4-1	15	TRBJ1-5	CASSQERTGNQPQHF	TGCGCCAGCAGCCAAGAAAGGACAGGCAATCAGCCCCAGCATTTT
few	-	TRBV29-1	15	TRBJ1-5	CSVTNDGNSNQPQHF	TGCAGCGTTACGAACGACGGAAATAGCAATCAGCCCCAGCATTTT
many	TRBD1	TRBV5-1	14	TRBJ2-7	CASSLGQGAYEQYF	TGTGCTAGCAGCCTCGGACAGGGGGCTTACGAGCAGTACTTC
-	TRBD2	TRBV29-1	14	TRBJ2-2	CSVEMGGDHGELFF	TGCAGCGTTGAAATGGGGGGGGATCACGGGGAGCTGTTTTTT
-	-	TRBV12-3/TRBV12-4	15	TRBJ2-4	CASSPTGTAENIQYF	TGTGCCAGCAGCCCAACCGGGACTGCCGAAAACATTCAGTACTTC
-	-	TRBV6-5	14	TRBJ1-5	CASSYSQRNQPQHF	TGTGCCAGCAGTTATAGTCAGCGCAATCAGCCCCAGCATTTT
-	-	TRBV7-9	12	TRBJ2-1	CASSRANNEQFF	TGTGCCAGCAGCCGCGCTAACAATGAGCAGTTCTTC
-	-	TRBV12-3/TRBV12-4	14	TRBJ1-1	CASSLEVLGTEAFF	TGTGCCAGCAGTTTAGAAGTCCTGGGGACTGAAGCTTTCTTT
-	-	TRBV30	15	TRBJ1-1	CAWSEVTGMNTEAFF	TGTGCCTGGAGTGAGGTGACAGGCATGAACACTGAAGCTTTCTTT
few	-	TRBV7-6	19	TRBJ1-2	CASSLDFMSTNILANGYTF	TGTGCCAGCAGCTTAGATTTCATGTCGACGAACATTCTGGCCAATGGCTACACCTTC
-	-	TRBV4-1	13	TRBJ2-7	CASSPISGHEQYF	TGCGCCAGCAGCCCCATCAGTGGCCACGAGCAGTACTTC
-	-	TRBV12-3/TRBV12-4	17	TRBJ1-1	CASSTTGTSASNTEAFF	TGTGCCAGCAGTACAACCGGGACATCGGCCTCGAACACTGAAGCTTTCTTT
few	-	TRBV4-1	14	TRBJ1-1	CASSQARESPEAFF	TGCGCCAGCAGCCAAGCGCGAGAGAGTCCTGAAGCTTTCTTT
-	TRBD2	TRBV7-8	17	TRBJ2-3	CASSSGYASGGGDTQYF	TGTGCCAGCAGCTCCGGTTATGCTAGCGGGGGTGGAGATACGCAGTATTTT
few	-	TRBV4-1	15	TRBJ1-1	CASSQDEQGNTEAFF	TGCGCCAGCAGCCAAGATGAACAGGGCAACACTGAAGCTTTCTTT
-	TRBD1	TRBV30	13	TRBJ1-1	CACRDRVNTEAFF	TGTGCCTGTAGGGACAGGGTCAACACTGAAGCTTTCTTT
-	TRBD1	TRBV18	15	TRBJ1-1	CASSPRDRGLTEAFF	TGTGCCAGCTCACCACGGGACAGGGGGCTGACTGAAGCTTTCTTT
-	TRBD2	TRBV7-3	16	TRBJ2-3	CASSLNLAGDTDTQYF	TGTGCCAGCAGCTTGAATTTAGCGGGAGACACAGATACGCAGTATTTT
few	-	TRBV9	12	TRBJ2-1	CASSVSSNEQFF	TGTGCCAGCAGCGTCTCCTCGAATGAGCAGTTCTTC
few	-	TRBV15	16	TRBJ1-5	CATSREAFYSNQPQHF	TGTGCCACCAGCAGAGAAGCTTTTTATAGCAATCAGCCCCAGCATTTT
few	-	TRBV6-5	16	TRBJ2-1	CASSSILALLGNEQFF	TGTGCCAGCAGTTCTATACTAGCCCTGCTGGGTAATGAGCAGTTCTTC
-	TRBD1	TRBV20-1	13	TRBJ1-3	CSAGQGSGNTIYF	TGCAGTGCAGGACAGGGCTCTGGAAACACCATATATTTT
-	TRBD2	TRBV12-3/TRBV12-4	14	TRBJ2-3	CASSGRDYTDTQYF	TGTGCCAGCAGTGGTAGGGACTACACAGATACGCAGTATTTT
few	TRBD1	TRBV12-3/TRBV12-4	13	TRBJ2-7	CASSPGGRYEQYF	TGTGCCAGCAGTCCAGGGGGTAGATACGAGCAGTACTTC
-	-	TRBV24-1	14	TRBJ1-1	CATRPTGGNTEAFF	TGTGCCACCAGACCCACGGGGGGAAACACTGAAGCTTTCTTT
many	TRBD1	TRBV7-3	15	TRBJ1-1	CASSLGPTGYTEAFF	TGTGCCAGCAGCTTAGGGCCGACAGGGTATACTGAAGCTTTCTTT
few	TRBD1	TRBV7-6	18	TRBJ2-7	CASSSPGQGGSLLDEQYF	TGTGCCAGCAGCTCGCCGGGACAGGGAGGTTCCCTCCTGGACGAGCAGTACTTC
-	-	TRBV12-3/TRBV12-4	13	TRBJ2-3	CASSFGIPDTQYF	TGTGCCAGCAGTTTCGGTATCCCAGATACGCAGTATTTT
-	-	TRBV4-1	13	TRBJ2-7	CASSQDPRLEQYF	TGCGCCAGCAGCCAAGATCCCCGACTTGAGCAGTACTTC
few	-	TRBV12-5	14	TRBJ2-7	CASGSSPFTGWQYF	TGTGCTAGTGGTTCCTCTCCGTTTACAGGTTGGCAGTACTTC
-	TRBD1	TRBV2	13	TRBJ2-7	CGSGTGHSYEQYF	TGTGGATCGGGGACAGGGCACTCCTACGAGCAGTACTTC
-	-	TRBV20-1	11	TRBJ2-1	CSASSYNEQFF	TGCAGTGCCAGCTCCTACAATGAGCAGTTCTTC
few	-	TRBV5-4	15	TRBJ1-4	CASFTAQATNEKLFF	TGTGCCAGCTTCACGGCGCAGGCAACTAATGAAAAACTGTTTTTT
-	-	TRBV4-1	12	TRBJ2-7	CASSQDLYEQYF	TGCGCCAGCAGCCAAGATCTCTACGAGCAGTACTTC
few	-	TRBV5-4	15	TRBJ1-1	CASSLGGQSNTEAFF	TGTGCCAGCAGCCTGGGTGGACAGTCGAACACTGAAGCTTTCTTT
-	-	TRBV7-9	17	TRBJ1-5	CASSGTKGWVGNQPQHF	TGTGCCAGCAGCGGAACGAAGGGCTGGGTTGGCAATCAGCCCCAGCATTTT
-	TRBD1	TRBV20-1	14	TRBJ2-1	CSAPDREKLDEQFF	TGCAGTGCACCGGACAGGGAAAAGCTCGATGAGCAGTTCTTC
-	-	TRBV20-1	16	TRBJ2-3	CSARENWRTSTDTQYF	TGCAGTGCTAGAGAAAATTGGCGGACTAGCACAGATACGCAGTATTTT
-	-	TRBV19	12	TRBJ1-1	CASIWGRNEAFF	TGTGCCAGTATATGGGGACGTAATGAAGCTTTCTTT
-	TRBD1	TRBV24-1	14	TRBJ2-2	CATRDRAGAGELFF	TGTGCCACGCGGGACAGGGCGGGGGCCGGGGAGCTGTTTTTT
once	-	TRBV30	13	TRBJ1-2	CAWSVRQSDGYTF	TGTGCCTGGAGTGTTAGACAATCGGATGGCTACACCTTC
few	TRBD1	TRBV5-1	15	TRBJ2-5	CASSFGTGPQETQYF	TGCGCCAGCAGCTTCGGGACAGGACCCCAAGAGACCCAGTACTTC
-	TRBD1	TRBV12-3/TRBV12-4	15	TRBJ2-5	CASSEGQGGGETQYF	TGTGCCAGCAGTGAAGGACAGGGGGGAGGGGAGACCCAGTACTTC
-	TRBD1	TRBV7-9	16	TRBJ2-5	CASSWTGQSGFVALWF	TGTGCCAGCAGCTGGACAGGGCAGAGCGGGTTCGTGGCCCTATGGTTC
-	-	TRBV11-2	15	TRBJ2-6	CASSYRVTGANVLTF	TGTGCCAGCAGCTACAGGGTAACTGGGGCCAACGTCCTGACTTTC
-	-	TRBV1	13	TRBJ2-7	CTSRGQGRLGQYF	TGCACCAGCAGAGGACAGGGGAGGCTTGGGCAGTACTTC
few	TRBD2	TRBV15	17	TRBJ2-7	CATSRDTASGARDEQYF	TGTGCCACCAGCAGAGATACGGCTAGCGGGGCCCGGGACGAGCAGTACTTC
few	TRBD1	TRBV4-3	15	TRBJ1-1	CASSPDRAWNTEAFF	TGCGCCAGCAGCCCCGACAGGGCATGGAACACTGAAGCTTTCTTT
-	TRBD1	TRBV3-1	15	TRBJ2-7	CASSGPGQPFYEQYF	TGTGCCAGCAGCGGTCCGGGACAGCCTTTCTACGAGCAGTACTTC
-	TRBD2	TRBV5-1	16	TRBJ2-3	CASSFPGLAETDTQYF	TGCGCCAGCAGCTTCCCGGGACTAGCGGAGACAGATACGCAGTATTTT